The rows below give T cell receptor beta chains drawn from one sample of a study of shared clonotypes between healthy human individuals. The data were produced by immunoSEQ multiplex PCR, yet TCRdb's version contains in-frame clones alone and is incomplete. Of more than 400,000 clones detected, around 96% appear once; the ten largest clones hold 0.064%. The sample comprised naive CD4+ T cells sorted from blood. Source of these receptors: a woman aged 25 to 39 in good health. CDR3s include the opening cysteine and the closing phenylalanine or tryptophan. D genes are given only for firm matches. Expanded clones get a size class; other rows say once, few or many, or leave the size out.

d_gene	v_gene	j_gene	abundance	CDR3nt	CDR3aa
NA	TRBV2	TRBJ1-5	few	TGTGCCAGCACAGGGTTGAGCAATCAGCCCCAGCATTTT	CASTGLSNQPQHF
NA	TRBV19	TRBJ2-7	NA	TGTGCCAGTACAGCAGGGCTGGGCGAGCAGTACTTC	CASTAGLGEQYF
NA	TRBV30	TRBJ2-5	NA	TGTGCCTGGAGGGATCGACGAGGGTACCAAGAGACCCAGTACTTC	CAWRDRRGYQETQYF
NA	TRBV18	TRBJ1-4	NA	TGTGCCAGCTCACTACAGGGTTTGGTGGAAAAACTGTTTTTT	CASSLQGLVEKLFF
NA	TRBV7-2	TRBJ1-5	NA	TGTGCCAGCAGCTTTGGGGATGATCAGCCCCAGCATTTT	CASSFGDDQPQHF
TRBD2	TRBV5-1	TRBJ2-7	once	TGCGCCAGCAGTACCGGACTAGCGGGAGAAGGCGAGCAGTACTTC	CASSTGLAGEGEQYF
NA	TRBV5-8	TRBJ2-5	NA	TGTGCCAGCAGCTTCCCGTGGGGGGGGCTGGCTATAGAGACCCAGTACTTC	CASSFPWGGLAIETQYF
TRBD2	TRBV4-1	TRBJ2-1	NA	TGCGCCAGCAGCCAAGAACTAGCGGTTATATCCTACAATGAGCAGTTCTTC	CASSQELAVISYNEQFF
NA	TRBV21-1	TRBJ1-1	NA	NA	CASSKVGKGAGFGNTEAFF
NA	TRBV19	TRBJ2-3	NA	TGTGCCAGTAGTTCCGACGCCTTGGGCACAGATACGCAGTATTTT	CASSSDALGTDTQYF
NA	TRBV11-2	TRBJ1-3	NA	TGTGCCAGCAGCTTGATCCCGGGGGCGGATGGAAACACCATATATTTT	CASSLIPGADGNTIYF
TRBD1	TRBV9	TRBJ1-5	NA	TGTGCCAGCAGCCAAACAGGGGGCGGACAGCCCCAGCATTTT	CASSQTGGGQPQHF
NA	TRBV6-6	TRBJ1-1	NA	TGTGCCAGCAGTTACGACAGAGTGAACACTGAAGCTTTCTTT	CASSYDRVNTEAFF
NA	TRBV5-1	TRBJ2-2	NA	TGCGCCAGCAGCCTCCGCCCAGGGACAAACACCGGGGAGCTGTTTTTT	CASSLRPGTNTGELFF
NA	TRBV11-1	TRBJ2-1	NA	TGTGCCAGCAGCTTCCGATACAATGAGCAGTTCTTC	CASSFRYNEQFF
NA	TRBV29-1	TRBJ1-2	NA	TGCAGCGTCGAGGGGCCCGCTAACTATGGCTACACCTTC	CSVEGPANYGYTF
TRBD1	TRBV18	TRBJ1-4	NA	TGTGCCAGCTCACCAGCCCTTCCGGGACAGTGGTTTTCAGTGTCTGCGCGACCCGATGAAAAACTGTTTTTT	CASSPALPGQWFSVSARPDEKLFF
NA	TRBV5-6	TRBJ2-2	NA	TGTGCCAGCAGCCGCCGGGGGGCAGACACCGGGGAGCTGTTTTTT	CASSRRGADTGELFF